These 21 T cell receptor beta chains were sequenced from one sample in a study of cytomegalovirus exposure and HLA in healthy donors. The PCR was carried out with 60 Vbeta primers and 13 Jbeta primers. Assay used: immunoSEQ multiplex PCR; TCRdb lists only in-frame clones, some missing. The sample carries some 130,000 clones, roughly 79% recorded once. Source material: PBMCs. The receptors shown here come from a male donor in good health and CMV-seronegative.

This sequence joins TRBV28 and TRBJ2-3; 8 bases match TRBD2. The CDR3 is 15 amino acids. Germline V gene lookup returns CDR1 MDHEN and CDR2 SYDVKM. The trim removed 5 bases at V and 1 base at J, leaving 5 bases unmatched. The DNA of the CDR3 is TGTGCCAGCAGTGAGCTAGCGGGCGGCACAGATACGCAGTATTTT. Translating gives CASSELAGGTDTQYF.

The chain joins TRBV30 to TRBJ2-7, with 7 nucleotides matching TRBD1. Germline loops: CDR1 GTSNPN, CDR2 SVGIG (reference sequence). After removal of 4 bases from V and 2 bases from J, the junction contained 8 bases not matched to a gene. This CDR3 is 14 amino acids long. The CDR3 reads CAWNPGQMAYEQYF. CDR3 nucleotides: TGTGCCTGGAACCCGGGACAGATGGCCTACGAGCAGTACTTC.

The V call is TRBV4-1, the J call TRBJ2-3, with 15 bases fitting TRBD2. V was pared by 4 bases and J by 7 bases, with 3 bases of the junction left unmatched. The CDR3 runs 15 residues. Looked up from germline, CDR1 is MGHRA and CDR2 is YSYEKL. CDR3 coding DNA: TGCGCCAGCAGCCGGACTAGCGGGGGGGAGAATACGCAGTATTTT. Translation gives CASSRTSGGENTQYF.

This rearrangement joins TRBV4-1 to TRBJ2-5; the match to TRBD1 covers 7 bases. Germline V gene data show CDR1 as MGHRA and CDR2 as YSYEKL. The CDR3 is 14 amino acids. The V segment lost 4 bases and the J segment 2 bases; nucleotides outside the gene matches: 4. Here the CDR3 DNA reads TGCGCCAGCAGCCTAGGGACAGCACAAGAGACCCAGTACTTC. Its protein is CASSLGTAQETQYF.

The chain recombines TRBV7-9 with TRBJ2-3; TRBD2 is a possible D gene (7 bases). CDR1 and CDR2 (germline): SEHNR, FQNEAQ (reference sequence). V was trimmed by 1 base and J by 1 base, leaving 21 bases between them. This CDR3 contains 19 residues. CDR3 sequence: CASSLDGFGRGPGTDTQYF. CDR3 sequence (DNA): TGTGCCAGCAGCTTAGACGGATTTGGGCGGGGGCCGGGCACAGATACGCAGTATTTT.

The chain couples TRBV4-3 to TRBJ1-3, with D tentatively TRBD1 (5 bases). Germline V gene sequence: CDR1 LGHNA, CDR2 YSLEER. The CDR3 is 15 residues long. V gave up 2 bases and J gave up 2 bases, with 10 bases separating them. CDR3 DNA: TGCGCCAGCAGCCAACCCAGGGAGGCTGGAAACACCATATATTTT. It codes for CASSQPREAGNTIYF.

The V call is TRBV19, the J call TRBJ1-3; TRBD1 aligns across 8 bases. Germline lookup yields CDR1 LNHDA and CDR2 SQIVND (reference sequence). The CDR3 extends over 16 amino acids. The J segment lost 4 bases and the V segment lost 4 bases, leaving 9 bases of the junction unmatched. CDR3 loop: CASSKGRRGLGNTIYF. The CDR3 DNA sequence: TGTGCCAGTAGTAAAGGGCGCAGGGGGCTAGGAAACACCATATATTTT.

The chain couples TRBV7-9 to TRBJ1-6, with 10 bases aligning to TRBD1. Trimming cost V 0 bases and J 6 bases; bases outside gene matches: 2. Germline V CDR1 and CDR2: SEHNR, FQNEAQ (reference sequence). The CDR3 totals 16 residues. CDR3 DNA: TGTGCCAGCAGCTTAGCCTGGACAGGGGGTAATTCACCCCTCCACTTT. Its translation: CASSLAWTGGNSPLHF.

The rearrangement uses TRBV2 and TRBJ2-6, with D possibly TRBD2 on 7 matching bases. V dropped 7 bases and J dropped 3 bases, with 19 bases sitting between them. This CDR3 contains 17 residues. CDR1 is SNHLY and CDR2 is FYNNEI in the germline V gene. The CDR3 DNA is TGTGCCAGCAACCATCCCGCGGGGGCTGGTGGGGCCAACGTCCTGACTTTC. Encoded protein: CASNHPAGAGGANVLTF.

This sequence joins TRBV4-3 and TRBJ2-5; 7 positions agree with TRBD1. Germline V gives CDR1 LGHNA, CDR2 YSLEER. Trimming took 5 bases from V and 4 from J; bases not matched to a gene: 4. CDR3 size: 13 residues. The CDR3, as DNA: TGCGCCAGCAGCACTGACAGGGCAGAGACCCAGTACTTC. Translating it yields CASSTDRAETQYF.

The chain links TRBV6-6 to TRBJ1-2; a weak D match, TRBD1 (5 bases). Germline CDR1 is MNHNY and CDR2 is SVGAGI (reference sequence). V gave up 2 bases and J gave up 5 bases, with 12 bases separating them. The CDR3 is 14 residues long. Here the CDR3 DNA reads TGTGCCAGCAGTTACGAATTGGGGGGATATGGCTACACCTTC. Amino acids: CASSYELGGYGYTF.

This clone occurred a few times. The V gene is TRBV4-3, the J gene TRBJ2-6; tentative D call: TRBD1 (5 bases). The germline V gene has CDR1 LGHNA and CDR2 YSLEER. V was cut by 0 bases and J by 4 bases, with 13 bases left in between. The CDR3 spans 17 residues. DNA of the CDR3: TGCGCCAGCAGCCAAGATGTAGGGGCCCCAGGGGCCAACGTCCTGACTTTC. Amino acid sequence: CASSQDVGAPGANVLTF.

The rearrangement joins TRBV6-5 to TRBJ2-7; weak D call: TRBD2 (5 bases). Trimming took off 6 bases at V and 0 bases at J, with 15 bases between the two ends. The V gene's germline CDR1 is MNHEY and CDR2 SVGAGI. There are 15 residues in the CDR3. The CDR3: CASRLLTSDSYEQYF. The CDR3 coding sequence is TGTGCCAGCAGGCTACTTACTAGTGACTCCTACGAGCAGTACTTC.

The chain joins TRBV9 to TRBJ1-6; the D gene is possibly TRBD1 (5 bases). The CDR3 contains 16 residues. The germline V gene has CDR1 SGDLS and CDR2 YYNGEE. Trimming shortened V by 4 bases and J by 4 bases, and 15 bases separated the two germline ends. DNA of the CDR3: TGTGCCAGCAGCCCGCGGGGCAGTTCTTATAATTCACCCCTCCACTTT. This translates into CASSPRGSSYNSPLHF. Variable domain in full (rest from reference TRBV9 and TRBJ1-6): DSGVTQTPKHLITATGQRVTLRCSPRSGDLSVYWYQQSLDQGLQFLIQYYNGEERAKGNILERFSAQQFPDLHSELNLSSLELGDSALYFCASSPRGSSYNSPLHFGNGTRLTVT.

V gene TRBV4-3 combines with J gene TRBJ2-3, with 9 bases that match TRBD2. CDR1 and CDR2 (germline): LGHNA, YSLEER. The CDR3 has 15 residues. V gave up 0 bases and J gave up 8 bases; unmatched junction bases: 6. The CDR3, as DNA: TGCGCCAGCAGCCAAGATGTAGCGGGGGCCGGTACGCAGTATTTT. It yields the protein CASSQDVAGAGTQYF.

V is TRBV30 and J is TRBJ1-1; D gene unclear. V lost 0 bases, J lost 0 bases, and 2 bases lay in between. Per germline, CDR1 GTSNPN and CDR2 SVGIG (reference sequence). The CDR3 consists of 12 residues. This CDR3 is CAWSVMNTEAFF. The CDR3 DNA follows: TGTGCCTGGAGTGTCATGAACACTGAAGCTTTCTTT.

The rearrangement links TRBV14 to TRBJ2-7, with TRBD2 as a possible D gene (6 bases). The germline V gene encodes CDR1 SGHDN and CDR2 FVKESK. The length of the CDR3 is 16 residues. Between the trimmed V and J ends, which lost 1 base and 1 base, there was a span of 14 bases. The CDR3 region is CASSQVGTGGSYEQYF. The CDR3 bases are TGTGCCAGCAGCCAAGTTGGTACAGGAGGGTCCTACGAGCAGTACTTC. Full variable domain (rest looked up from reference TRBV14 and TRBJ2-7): EAGVTQFPSHSVIEKGQTVTLRCDPISGHDNLYWYRRVMGKEIKFLLHFVKESKQDESGMPNNRFLAERTGGTYSTLKVQPAELEDSGVYFCASSQVGTGGSYEQYFGPGTRLTVT.

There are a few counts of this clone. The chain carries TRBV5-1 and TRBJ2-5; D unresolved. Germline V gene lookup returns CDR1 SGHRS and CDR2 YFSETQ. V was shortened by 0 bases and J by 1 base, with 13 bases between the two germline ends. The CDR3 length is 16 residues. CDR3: CASSLAQVVGQETQYF. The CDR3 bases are TGCGCCAGCAGCTTGGCCCAGGTCGTGGGCCAAGAGACCCAGTACTTC.

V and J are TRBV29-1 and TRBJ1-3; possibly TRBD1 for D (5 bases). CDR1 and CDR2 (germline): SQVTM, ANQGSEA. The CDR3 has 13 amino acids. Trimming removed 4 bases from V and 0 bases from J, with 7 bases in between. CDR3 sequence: CSVAGLSGNTIYF. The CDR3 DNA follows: TGCAGCGTTGCAGGGCTCTCTGGAAACACCATATATTTT.

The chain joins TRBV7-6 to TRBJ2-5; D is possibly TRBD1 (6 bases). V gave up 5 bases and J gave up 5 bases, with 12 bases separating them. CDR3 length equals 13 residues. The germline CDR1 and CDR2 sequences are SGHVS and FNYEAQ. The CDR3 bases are TGTGCCAGCAGCAAACAGGGTTGGGAGACCCAGTACTTC. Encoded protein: CASSKQGWETQYF.

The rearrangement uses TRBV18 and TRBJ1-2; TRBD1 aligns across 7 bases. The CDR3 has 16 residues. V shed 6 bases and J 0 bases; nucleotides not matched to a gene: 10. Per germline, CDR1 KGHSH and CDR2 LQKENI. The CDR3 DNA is TGTGCCAGCTCCTACTCTACAGGGGACCCTAACTATGGCTACACCTTC. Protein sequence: CASSYSTGDPNYGYTF.